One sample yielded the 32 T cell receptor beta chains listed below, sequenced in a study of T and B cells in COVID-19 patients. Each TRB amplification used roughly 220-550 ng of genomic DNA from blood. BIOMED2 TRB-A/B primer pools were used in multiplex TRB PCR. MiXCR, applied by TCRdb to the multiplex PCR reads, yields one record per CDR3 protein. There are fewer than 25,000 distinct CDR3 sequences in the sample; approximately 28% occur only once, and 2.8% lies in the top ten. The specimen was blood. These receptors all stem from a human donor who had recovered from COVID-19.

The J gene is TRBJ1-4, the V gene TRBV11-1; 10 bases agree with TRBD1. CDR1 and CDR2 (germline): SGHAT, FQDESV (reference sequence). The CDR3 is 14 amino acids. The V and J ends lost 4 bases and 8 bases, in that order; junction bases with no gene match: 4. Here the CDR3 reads CASSSPGQGEKLFF. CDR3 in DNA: TGTGCCAGCAGCTCCCCGGGACAGGGGGAAAAACTGTTTTTT.

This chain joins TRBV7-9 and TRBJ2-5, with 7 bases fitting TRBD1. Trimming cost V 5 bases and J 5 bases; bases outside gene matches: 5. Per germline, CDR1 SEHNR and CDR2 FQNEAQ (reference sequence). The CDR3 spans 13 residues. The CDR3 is CASSQQGQETQYF. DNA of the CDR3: TGTGCCAGCAGCCAACAGGGACAGGAGACCCAGTACTTC.

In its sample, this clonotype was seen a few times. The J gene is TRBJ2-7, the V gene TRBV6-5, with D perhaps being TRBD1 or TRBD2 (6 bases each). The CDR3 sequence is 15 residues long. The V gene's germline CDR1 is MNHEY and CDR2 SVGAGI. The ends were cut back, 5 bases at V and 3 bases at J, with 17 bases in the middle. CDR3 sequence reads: CASSEGDFTDYEQYF. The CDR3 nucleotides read TGTGCCAGCAGTGAGGGGGACTTTACGGACTACGAGCAGTACTTC.

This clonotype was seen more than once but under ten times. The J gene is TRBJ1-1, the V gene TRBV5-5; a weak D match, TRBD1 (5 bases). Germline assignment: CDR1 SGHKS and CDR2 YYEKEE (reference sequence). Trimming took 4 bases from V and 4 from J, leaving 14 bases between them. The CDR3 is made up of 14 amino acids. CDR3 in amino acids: CASSRDEITTEAFF. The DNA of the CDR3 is TGTGCCAGCAGCCGGGACGAGATCACCACTGAAGCTTTCTTT.

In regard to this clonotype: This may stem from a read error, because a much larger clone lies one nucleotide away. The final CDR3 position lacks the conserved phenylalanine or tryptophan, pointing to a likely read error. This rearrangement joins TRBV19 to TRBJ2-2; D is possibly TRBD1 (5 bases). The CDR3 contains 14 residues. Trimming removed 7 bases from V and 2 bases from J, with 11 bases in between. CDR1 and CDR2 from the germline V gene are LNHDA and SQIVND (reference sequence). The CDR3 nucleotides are TGTGCCAGTACGGGCAGGGCCAACACCGGGGAGCTGTTTTCT. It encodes CASTGRANTGELFS.

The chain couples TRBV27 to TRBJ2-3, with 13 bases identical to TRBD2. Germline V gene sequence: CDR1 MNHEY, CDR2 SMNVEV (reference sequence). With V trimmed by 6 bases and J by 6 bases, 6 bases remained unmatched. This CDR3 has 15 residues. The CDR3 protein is CASRPGLAGEDTQYF. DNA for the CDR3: TGTGCCAGCAGACCCGGACTAGCGGGGGAGGATACGCAGTATTTT.

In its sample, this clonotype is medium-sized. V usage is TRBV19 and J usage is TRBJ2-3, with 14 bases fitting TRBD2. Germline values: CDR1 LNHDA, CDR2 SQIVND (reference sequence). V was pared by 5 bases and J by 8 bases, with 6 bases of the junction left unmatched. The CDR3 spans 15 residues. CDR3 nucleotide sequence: TGTGCCAGTAGTGTCGGGACTAGCGGGGGTGCTACGCAGTATTTT. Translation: CASSVGTSGGATQYF.

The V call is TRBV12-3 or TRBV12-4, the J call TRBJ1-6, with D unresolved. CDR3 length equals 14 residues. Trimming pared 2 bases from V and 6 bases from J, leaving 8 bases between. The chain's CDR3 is CASSLSGFNSPLHF. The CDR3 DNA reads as TGTGCCAGCAGTTTATCGGGGTTTAATTCACCCCTCCACTTT.

The CDR3 protein is CASSTGIGLSGIYNEQFF. CDR3 in DNA: TGTGCCAGCAGTACAGGGATCGGCCTTAGCGGGATATACAATGAGCAGTTCTTC. This chain joins TRBV12-3 or TRBV12-4 and TRBJ2-1, with 8 positions matching TRBD2. This CDR3 is 18 amino acids long. Trimming took 5 bases from V and 4 from J; bases not matched to a gene: 16.

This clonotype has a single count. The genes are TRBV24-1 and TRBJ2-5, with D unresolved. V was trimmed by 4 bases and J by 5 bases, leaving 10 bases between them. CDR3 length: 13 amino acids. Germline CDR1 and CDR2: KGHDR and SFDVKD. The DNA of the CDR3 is TGTGCCACCAGTGACCCACCCAAGGAGACCCAGTACTTC. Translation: CATSDPPKETQYF.

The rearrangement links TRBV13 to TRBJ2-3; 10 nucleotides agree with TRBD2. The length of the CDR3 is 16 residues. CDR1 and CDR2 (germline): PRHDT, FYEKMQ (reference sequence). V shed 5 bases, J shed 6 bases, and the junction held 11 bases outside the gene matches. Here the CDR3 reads CASSPLAGGAPDTQYF. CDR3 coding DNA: TGTGCCAGCAGCCCGTTAGCGGGAGGCGCACCGGATACGCAGTATTTT.

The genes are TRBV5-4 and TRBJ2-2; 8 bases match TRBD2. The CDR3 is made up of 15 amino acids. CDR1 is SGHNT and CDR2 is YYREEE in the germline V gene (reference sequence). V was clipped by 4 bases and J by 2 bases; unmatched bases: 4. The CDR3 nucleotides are TGTGCCAGCAGCCCGGGGGGGATTAACACCGGGGAGCTGTTTTTT. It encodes CASSPGGINTGELFF.

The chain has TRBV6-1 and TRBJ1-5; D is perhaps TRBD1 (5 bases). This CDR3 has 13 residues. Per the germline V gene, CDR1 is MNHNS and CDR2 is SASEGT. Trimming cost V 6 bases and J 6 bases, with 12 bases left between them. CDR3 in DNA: TGTGCCAGCAGCTTCGACAGTTTTCAGCCCCAGCATTTT. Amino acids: CASSFDSFQPQHF.

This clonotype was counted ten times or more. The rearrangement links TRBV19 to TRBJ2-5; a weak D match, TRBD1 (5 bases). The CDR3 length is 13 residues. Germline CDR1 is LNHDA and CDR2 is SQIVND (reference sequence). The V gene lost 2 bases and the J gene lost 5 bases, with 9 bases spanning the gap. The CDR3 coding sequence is TGTGCCAGTAGTATAAAAAGGGGCGAGACCCAGTACTTC. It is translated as CASSIKRGETQYF.

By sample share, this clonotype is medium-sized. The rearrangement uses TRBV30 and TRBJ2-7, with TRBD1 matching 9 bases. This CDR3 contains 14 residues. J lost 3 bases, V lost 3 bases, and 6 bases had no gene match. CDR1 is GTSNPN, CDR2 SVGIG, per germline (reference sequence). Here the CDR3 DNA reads TGTGCCTGGAGGCAACAGGGGGCAAGCTACGAGCAGTACTTC. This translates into CAWRQQGASYEQYF. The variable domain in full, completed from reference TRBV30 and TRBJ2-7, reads SQTIHQWPATLVQPVGSPLSLECTVEGTSNPNLYWYRQAAGRGLQLLFYSVGIGQISSEVPQNLSASRPQDRQFILSSKKLLLSDSGFYLCAWRQQGASYEQYFGPGTRLTVT.

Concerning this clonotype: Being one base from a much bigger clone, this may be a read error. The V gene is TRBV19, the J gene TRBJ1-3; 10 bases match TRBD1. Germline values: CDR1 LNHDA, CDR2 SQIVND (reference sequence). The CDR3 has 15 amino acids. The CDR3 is CASQGQGISGITIYF. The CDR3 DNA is TGTGCCAGCCAGGGACAGGGGATTTCTGGAATCACCATATATTTT.

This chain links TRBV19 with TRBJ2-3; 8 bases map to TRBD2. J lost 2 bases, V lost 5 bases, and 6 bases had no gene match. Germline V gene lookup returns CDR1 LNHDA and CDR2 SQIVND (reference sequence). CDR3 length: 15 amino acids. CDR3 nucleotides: TGTGCCAGTAGTCCGGGACTAGGAACCACAGATACGCAGTATTTT. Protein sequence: CASSPGLGTTDTQYF.

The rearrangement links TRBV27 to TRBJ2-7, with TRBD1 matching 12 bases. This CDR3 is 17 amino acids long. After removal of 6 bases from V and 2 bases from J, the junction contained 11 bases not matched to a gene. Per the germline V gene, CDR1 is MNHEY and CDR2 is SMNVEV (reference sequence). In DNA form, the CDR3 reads TGTGCCAGCAGCCCTACCGGGACAGGGGGCGCGGCCTACGAGCAGTACTTC. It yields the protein CASSPTGTGGAAYEQYF.

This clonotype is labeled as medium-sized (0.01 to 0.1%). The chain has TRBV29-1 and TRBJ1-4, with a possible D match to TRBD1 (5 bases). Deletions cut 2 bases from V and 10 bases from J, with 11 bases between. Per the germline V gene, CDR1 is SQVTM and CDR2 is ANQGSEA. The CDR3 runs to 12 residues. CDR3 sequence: CSVEPPGGKLFF. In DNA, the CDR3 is TGCAGCGTTGAACCCCCGGGGGGAAAACTGTTTTTT. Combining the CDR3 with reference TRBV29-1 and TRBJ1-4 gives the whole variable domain SAVISQKPSRDICQRGTSLTIQCQVDSQVTMMFWYRQQPGQSLTLIATANQGSEATYESGFVIDKFPISRPNLTFSTLTVSNMSPEDSSIYLCSVEPPGGKLFFGSGTQLSVL.

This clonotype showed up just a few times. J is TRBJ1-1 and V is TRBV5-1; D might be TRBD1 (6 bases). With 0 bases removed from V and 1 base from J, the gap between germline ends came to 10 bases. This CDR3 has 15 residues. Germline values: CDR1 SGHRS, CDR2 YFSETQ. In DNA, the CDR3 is TGCGCCAGCAGCTTGGTTGCGGGGGCGAACACTGAAGCTTTCTTT. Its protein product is CASSLVAGANTEAFF. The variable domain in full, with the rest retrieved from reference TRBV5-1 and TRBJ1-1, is KAGVTQTPRYLIKTRGQQVTLSCSPISGHRSVSWYQQTPGQGLQFLFEYFSETQRNKGNFPGRFSGRQFSNSRSEMNVSTLELGDSALYLCASSLVAGANTEAFFGQGTRLTVV.

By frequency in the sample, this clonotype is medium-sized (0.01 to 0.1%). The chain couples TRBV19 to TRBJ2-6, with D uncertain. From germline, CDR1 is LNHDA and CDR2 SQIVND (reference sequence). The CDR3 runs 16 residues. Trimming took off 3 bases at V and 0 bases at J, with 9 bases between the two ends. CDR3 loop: CASSMFWVSGANVLTF. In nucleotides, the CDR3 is TGTGCCAGTAGTATGTTTTGGGTCTCTGGGGCCAACGTCCTGACTTTC.

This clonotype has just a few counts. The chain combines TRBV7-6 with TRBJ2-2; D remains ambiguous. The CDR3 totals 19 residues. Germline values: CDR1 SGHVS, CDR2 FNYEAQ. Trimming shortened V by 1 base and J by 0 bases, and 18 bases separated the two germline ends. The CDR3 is CASSLEPRFGRANTGELFF. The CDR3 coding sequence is TGTGCCAGCAGCTTAGAGCCCAGGTTTGGGCGCGCGAACACCGGGGAGCTGTTTTTT.

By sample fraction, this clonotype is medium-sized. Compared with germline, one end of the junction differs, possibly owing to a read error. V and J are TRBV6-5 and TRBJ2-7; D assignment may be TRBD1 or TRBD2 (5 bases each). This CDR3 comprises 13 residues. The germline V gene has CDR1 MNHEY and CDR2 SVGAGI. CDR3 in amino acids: CATSRGPSYEQYF. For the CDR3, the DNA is TGTGCCACCAGTAGGGGACCATCCTACGAGCAGTACTTC.

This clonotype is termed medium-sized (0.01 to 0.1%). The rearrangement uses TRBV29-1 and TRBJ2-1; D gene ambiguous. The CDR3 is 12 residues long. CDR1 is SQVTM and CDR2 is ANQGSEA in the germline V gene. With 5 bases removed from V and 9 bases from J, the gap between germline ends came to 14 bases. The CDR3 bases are TGCAGCGTTTCCCCCTCTTTGGGTGAGCAGTTCTTC. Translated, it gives CSVSPSLGEQFF.

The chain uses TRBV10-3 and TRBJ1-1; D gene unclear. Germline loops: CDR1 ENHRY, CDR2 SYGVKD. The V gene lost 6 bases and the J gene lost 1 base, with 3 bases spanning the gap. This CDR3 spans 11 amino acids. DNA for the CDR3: TGTGCCATCAGGGAGAACACTGAAGCTTTCTTT. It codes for CAIRENTEAFF.

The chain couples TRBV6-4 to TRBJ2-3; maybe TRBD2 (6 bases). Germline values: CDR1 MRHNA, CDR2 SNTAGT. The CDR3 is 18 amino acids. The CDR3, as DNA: TGTGTCCACCCCGTAGTGAACGAACCGGGACTTTTCACAGATACGCAGTATTTT. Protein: CVHPVVNEPGLFTDTQYF.

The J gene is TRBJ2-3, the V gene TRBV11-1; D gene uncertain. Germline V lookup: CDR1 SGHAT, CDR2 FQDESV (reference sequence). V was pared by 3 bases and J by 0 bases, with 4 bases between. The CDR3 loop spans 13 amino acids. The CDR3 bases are TGTGCCAGCAGCTTTCATAGCACAGATACGCAGTATTTT. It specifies CASSFHSTDTQYF.

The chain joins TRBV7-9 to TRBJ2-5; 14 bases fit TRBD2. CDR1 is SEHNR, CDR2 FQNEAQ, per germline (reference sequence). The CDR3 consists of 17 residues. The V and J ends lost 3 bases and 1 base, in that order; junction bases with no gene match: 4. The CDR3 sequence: CASSFGLAGGGQETQYF. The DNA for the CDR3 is TGTGCCAGCAGCTTCGGACTAGCGGGGGGTGGCCAAGAGACCCAGTACTTC.

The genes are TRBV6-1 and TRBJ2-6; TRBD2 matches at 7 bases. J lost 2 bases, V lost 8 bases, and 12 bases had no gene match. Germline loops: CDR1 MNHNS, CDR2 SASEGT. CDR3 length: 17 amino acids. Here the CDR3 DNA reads TGTGCCAGCTCTTTCGGGGAGGGTACCCCTGGGGCCAACGTCCTGACTTTC. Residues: CASSFGEGTPGANVLTF.

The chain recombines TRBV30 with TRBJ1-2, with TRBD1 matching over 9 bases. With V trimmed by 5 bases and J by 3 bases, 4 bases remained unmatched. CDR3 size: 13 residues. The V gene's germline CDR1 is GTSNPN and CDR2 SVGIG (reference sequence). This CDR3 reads CAWGTGNDYGYTF. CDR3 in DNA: TGTGCCTGGGGGACAGGGAATGACTATGGCTACACCTTC. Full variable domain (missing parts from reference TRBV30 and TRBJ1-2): SQTIHQWPATLVQPVGSPLSLECTVEGTSNPNLYWYRQAAGRGLQLLFYSVGIGQISSEVPQNLSASRPQDRQFILSSKKLLLSDSGFYLCAWGTGNDYGYTFGSGTRLTVV.

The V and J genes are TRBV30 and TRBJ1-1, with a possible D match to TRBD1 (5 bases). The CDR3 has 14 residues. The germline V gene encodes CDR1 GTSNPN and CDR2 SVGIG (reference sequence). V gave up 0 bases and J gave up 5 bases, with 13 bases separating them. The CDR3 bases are TGTGCCTGGAGTGTGGGGGGGGTAGGGACTGAAGCTTTCTTT. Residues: CAWSVGGVGTEAFF.

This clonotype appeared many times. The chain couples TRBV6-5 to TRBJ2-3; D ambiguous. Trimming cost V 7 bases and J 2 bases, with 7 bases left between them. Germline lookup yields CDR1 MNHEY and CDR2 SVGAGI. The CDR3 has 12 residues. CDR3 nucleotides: TGTGCCAGCACGAGTACCACAGATACGCAGTATTTT. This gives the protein CASTSTTDTQYF.